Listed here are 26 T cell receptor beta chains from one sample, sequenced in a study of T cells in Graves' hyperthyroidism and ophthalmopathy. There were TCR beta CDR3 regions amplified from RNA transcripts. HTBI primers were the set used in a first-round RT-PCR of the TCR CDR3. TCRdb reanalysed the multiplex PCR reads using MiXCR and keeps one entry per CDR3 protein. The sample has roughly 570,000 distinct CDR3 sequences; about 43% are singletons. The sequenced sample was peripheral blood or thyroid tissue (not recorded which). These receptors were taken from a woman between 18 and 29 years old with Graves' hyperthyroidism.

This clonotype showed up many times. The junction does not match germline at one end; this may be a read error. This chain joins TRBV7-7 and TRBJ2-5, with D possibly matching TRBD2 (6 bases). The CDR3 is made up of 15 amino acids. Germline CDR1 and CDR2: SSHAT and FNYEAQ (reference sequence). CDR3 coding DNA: TGTGCTAGCAGCTTAGCGGCACTGAGTCAAGAGACCCAGTACTTC. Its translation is CASSLAALSQETQYF.

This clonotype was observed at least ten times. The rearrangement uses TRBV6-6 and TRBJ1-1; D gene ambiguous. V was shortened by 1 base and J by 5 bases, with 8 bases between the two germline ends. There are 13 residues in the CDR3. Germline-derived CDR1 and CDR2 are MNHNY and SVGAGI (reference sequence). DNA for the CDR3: TGTGCCAGCAGTTACTTAAGCACGACTGAAGCTTTCTTT. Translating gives CASSYLSTTEAFF.

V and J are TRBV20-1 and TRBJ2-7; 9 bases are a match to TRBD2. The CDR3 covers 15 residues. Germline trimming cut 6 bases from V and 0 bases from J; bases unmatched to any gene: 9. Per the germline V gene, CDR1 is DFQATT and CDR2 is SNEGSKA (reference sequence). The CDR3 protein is CSAGGDSGGSYEQYF. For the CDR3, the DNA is TGCAGTGCAGGGGGTGATAGCGGGGGCTCCTACGAGCAGTACTTC.

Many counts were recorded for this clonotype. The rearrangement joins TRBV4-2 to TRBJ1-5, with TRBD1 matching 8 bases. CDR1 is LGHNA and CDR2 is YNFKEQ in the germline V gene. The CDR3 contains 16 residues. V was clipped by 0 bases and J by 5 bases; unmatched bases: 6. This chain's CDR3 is CASSQDKDRADQPQHF. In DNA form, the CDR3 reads TGTGCCAGCAGCCAAGATAAGGACAGGGCAGATCAGCCCCAGCATTTT.

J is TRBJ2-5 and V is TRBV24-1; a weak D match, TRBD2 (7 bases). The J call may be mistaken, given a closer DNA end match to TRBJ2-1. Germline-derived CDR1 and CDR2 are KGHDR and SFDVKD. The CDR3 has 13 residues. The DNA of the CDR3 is TGTGCCACCAGTGATTTAGGGCGGGGGCAGCAGTTCTTC. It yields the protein CATSDLGRGQQFF.

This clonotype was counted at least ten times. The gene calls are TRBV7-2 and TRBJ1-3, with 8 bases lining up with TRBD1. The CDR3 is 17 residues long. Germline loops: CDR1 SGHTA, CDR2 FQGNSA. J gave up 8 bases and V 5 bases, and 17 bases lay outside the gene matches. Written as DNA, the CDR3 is TGTGCCAGCAGCCCTAAGATGCCCTGGACAGGGTATCACACCATATATTTT. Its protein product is CASSPKMPWTGYHTIYF.

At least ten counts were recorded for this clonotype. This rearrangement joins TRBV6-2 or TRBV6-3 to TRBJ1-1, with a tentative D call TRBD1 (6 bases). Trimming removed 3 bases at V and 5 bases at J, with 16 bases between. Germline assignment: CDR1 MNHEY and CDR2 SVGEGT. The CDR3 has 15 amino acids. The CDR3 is CASSYGQIEGTEAFF. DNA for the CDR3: TGTGCCAGCAGTTATGGACAGATCGAAGGGACTGAAGCTTTCTTT.

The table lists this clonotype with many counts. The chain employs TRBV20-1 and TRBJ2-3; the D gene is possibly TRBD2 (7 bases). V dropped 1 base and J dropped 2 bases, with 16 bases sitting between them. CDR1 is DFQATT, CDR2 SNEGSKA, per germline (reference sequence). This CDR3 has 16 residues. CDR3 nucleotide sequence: TGCAGTGCTAGAGGGGGGGGCACGCCCTTCACAGATACGCAGTATTTT. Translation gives CSARGGGTPFTDTQYF.

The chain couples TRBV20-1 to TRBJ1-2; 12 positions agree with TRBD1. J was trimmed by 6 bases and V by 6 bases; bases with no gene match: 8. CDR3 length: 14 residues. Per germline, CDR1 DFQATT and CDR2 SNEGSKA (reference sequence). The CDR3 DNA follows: TGCAGTGCGATGGGGACAGGGGGCCGTGATGGCTACACCTTC. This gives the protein CSAMGTGGRDGYTF.

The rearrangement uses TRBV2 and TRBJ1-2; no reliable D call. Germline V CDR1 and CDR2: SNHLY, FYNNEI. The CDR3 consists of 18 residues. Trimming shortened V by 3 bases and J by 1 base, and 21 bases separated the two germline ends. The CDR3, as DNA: TGTGCCAGCAGTGACAGGCGGAGCACCGGGGAGGGTAACTATGGCTACACCTTC. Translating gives CASSDRRSTGEGNYGYTF.

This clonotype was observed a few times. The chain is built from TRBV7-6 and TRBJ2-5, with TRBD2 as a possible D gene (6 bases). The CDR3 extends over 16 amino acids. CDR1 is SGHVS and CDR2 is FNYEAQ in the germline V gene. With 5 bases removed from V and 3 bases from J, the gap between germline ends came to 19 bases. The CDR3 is CASSGGTAGGEETQYF. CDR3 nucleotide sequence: TGTGCCAGCAGCGGGGGGACTGCAGGCGGGGAAGAGACCCAGTACTTC.

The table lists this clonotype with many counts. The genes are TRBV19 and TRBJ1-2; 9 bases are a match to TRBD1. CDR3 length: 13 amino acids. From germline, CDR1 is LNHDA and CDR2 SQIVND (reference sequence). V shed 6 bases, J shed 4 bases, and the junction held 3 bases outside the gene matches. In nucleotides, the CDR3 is TGTGCCAGTAGAGTGACAGGGGGCTATGGCTACACCTTC. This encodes CASRVTGGYGYTF.

The CDR3 loop reads CASSTGFSYNEQYF. CDR3 bases: TGCGCCAGCAGCACGGGATTCTCCTACAATGAGCAGTACTTC. The rearrangement uses TRBV5-1 and TRBJ2-7, with D tentatively TRBD2 (5 bases). Germline V gene lookup returns CDR1 SGHRS and CDR2 YFSETQ. The CDR3 runs to 14 residues. The ends were cut back, 4 bases at V and 7 bases at J, with 18 bases in the middle.

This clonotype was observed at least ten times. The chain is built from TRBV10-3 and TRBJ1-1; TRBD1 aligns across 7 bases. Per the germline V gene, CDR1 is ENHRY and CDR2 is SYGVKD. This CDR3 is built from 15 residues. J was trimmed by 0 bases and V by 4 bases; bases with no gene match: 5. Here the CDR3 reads CAISGPGQMNTEAFF. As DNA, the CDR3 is TGTGCCATCAGTGGCCCGGGACAGATGAACACTGAAGCTTTCTTT.

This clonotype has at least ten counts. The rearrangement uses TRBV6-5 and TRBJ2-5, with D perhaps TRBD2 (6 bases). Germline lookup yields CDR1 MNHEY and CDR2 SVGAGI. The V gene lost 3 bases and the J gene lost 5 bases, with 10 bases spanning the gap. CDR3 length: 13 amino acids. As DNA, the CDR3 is TGTGCCAGCAGTTATTCGGGAGACGAGACCCAGTACTTC. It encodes CASSYSGDETQYF.

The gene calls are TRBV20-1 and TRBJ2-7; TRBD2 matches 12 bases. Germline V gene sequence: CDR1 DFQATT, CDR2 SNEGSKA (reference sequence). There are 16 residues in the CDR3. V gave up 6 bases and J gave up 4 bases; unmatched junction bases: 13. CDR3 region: CSASSMITSGRYEQYF. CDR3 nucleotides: TGCAGTGCCAGTAGTATGATAACTAGCGGGAGGTACGAGCAGTACTTC.

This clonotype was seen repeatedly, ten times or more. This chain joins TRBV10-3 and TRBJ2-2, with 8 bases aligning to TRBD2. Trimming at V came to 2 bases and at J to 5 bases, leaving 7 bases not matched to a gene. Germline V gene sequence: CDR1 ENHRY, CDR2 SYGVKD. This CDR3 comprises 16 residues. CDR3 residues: CAISEPGLAGTGELFF. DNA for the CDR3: TGTGCCATCAGTGAGCCTGGACTAGCTGGGACCGGGGAGCTGTTTTTT.

The CDR3 coding sequence is TGTGCCAGCTCACCACTACAGGACTCTGGGGAAAAACTGTTTTTT. Translating it yields CASSPLQDSGEKLFF. The V and J genes are TRBV18 and TRBJ1-4; D possibly corresponds to TRBD1 (5 bases). Between the trimmed V and J ends, which lost 1 base and 8 bases, there was a span of 14 bases. This CDR3 comprises 15 residues. Germline values: CDR1 KGHSH, CDR2 LQKENI.

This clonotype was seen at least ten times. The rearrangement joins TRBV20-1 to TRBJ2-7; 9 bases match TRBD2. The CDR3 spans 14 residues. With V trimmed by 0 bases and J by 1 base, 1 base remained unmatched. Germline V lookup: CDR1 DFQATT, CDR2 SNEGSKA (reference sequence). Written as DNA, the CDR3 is TGCAGTGCTAGAGATCTAGCGGGGTCCTACGAGCAGTACTTC. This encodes CSARDLAGSYEQYF.

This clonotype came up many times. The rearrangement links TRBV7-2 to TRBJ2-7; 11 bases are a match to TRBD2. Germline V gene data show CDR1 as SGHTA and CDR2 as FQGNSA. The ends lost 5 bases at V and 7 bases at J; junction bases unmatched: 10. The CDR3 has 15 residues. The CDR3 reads CASSLSGRALGEQYF. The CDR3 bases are TGTGCCAGCAGCCTTAGCGGGAGGGCCTTGGGGGAGCAGTACTTC.

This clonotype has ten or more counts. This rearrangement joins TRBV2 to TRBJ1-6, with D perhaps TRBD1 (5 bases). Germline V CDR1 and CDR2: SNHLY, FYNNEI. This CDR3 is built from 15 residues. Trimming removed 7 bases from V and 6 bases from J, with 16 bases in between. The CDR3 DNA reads TGTGCCAGCACCGACACCGACAGAGCTAATTCACCCCTCCACTTT. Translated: CASTDTDRANSPLHF.

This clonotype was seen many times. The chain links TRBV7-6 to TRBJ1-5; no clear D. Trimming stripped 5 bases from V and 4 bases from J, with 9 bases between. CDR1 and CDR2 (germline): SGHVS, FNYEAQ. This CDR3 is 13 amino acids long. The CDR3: CASSPLPNQPQHF. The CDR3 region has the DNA TGTGCCAGCAGCCCACTTCCGAATCAGCCCCAGCATTTT. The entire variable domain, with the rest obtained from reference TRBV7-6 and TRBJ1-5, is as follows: GAGVSQSPRYKVTKRGQDVALRCDPISGHVSLYWYRQALGQGPEFLTYFNYEAQQDKSGLPNDRFSAERPEGSISTLTIQRTEQRDSAMYRCASSPLPNQPQHFGDGTRLSIL.

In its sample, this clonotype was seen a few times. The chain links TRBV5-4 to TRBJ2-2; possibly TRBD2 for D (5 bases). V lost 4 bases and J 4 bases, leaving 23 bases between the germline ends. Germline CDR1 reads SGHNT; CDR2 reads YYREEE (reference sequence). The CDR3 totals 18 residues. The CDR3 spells CASSPINREEPSTGELFF. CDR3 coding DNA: TGTGCCAGCAGCCCAATCAACCGGGAAGAGCCGTCCACCGGGGAGCTGTTTTTT.

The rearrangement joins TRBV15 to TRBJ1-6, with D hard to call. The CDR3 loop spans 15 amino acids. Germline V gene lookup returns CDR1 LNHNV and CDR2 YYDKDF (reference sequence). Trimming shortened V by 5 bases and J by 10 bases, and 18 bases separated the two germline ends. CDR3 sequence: CATSGDWEGRSPLHF. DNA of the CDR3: TGTGCCACCAGCGGCGACTGGGAGGGCAGATCACCCCTCCACTTT.

The CDR3 spells CATEQPGQGLGNTIYF. The CDR3 DNA reads as TGTGCCACCGAACAGCCGGGACAGGGGCTGGGAAACACCATATATTTT. V is TRBV7-3 and J is TRBJ1-3, with 10 bases identical to TRBD1. V lost 10 bases to trimming and J lost 4 bases; unmatched junction nucleotides: 13. The germline V gene has CDR1 SGHTA and CDR2 FQGTGA. The CDR3 length is 16 residues.

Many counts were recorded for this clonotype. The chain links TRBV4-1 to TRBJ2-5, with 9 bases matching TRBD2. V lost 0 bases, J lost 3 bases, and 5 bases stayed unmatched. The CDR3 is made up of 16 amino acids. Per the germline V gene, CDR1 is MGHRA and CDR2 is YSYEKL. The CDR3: CASSQEELAGKETQYF. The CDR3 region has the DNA TGCGCCAGCAGCCAAGAGGAGCTAGCGGGAAAAGAGACCCAGTACTTC.